These 3 T cell receptor beta chains were sequenced from one sample in a study of early T cells in non-severe SARS-CoV-2 infection. MiXCR, run by TCRdb on the 5' RACE reads, gives a single entry per CDR3 protein. Among 68,000 or so distinct CDR3 sequences listed, 10% to 15% were seen once. Sequenced input: whole blood. The receptors derive from an adult who was a healthcare worker with PCR-confirmed SARS-CoV-2 infection or an uninfected control (not recorded which).

In regard to this clonotype: The germline gene is not matched at one end of the junction; a read error may be the cause. The J gene is TRBJ1-1, the V gene TRBV3-1; D is unclear. The CDR3 loop spans 13 amino acids. Germline CDR1 LGHDT, CDR2 YNNKEL (reference sequence). CDR3 in DNA: TGTGCCAGGAGCCATTCGGTGAACACTGAAGCTTTCTTT. Translated: CARSHSVNTEAFF.

Ten or more counts support this clonotype. The chain joins TRBV7-2 to TRBJ2-5; TRBD1 matches 8 bases. The CDR3 consists of 14 residues. Germline V CDR1 and CDR2: SGHTA, FQGNSA. J was trimmed by 1 base and V by 4 bases; bases with no gene match: 2. CDR3 nucleotide sequence: TGTGCCAGCAGCTACGGGACAGGCCAAGAGACCCAGTACTTC. Translation gives CASSYGTGQETQYF. The variable domain in full, completed from reference TRBV7-2 and TRBJ2-5, reads GAGVSQSPSNKVTEKGKDVELRCDPISGHTALYWYRQSLGQGLEFLIYFQGNSAPDKSGLPSDRFSAERTGGSVSTLTIQRTQQEDSAVYLCASSYGTGQETQYFGPGTRLLVL.

The table lists this clonotype with a few counts. The chain has TRBV6-5 and TRBJ2-7; D is uncertain. There are 14 residues in the CDR3. Deletions cut 0 bases from V and 3 bases from J, with 9 bases between. Looked up from germline, CDR1 is MNHEY and CDR2 is SVGAGI. CDR3 loop: CASSYSGRNYEQYF. Here the CDR3 DNA reads TGTGCCAGCAGTTACTCTGGCAGGAACTACGAGCAGTACTTC.